This T cell receptor (beta chain) is from a study of cytomegalovirus exposure and HLA in healthy donors. Germline values: CDR1 MNHEY, CDR2 SVGAGI. The CDR3 contains 15 residues. Deletions cut 6 bases from V and 2 bases from J, with 16 bases between. The PCR employed 60 Vbeta primers together with 13 Jbeta primers. Using immunoSEQ multiplex PCR, the repertoire was profiled, and TCRdb retains in-frame clones only, with some absent. This table holds 100,000 to 150,000 clones, 77% found once. This clone was counted between two and nine times. The sequenced sample consisted of PBMCs. The genes are TRBV6-5 and TRBJ2-5; D perhaps matches TRBD1 (6 bases). The sequence was obtained from a man between 18 and 29 years old in good health and CMV-seropositive. CDR3 region: CASSTLVGGQETQYF. The CDR3 DNA sequence: TGTGCCAGCAGCACCCTAGTAGGGGGTCAAGAGACCCAGTACTTC.